The entry below gives a single T cell receptor beta chain sequence along with its context. Its antigen specificity is not known. There are no base qualities to consult, and no much larger clone falls within one base. Cells from the mixed lymphocyte reactions were cocultured for around six days at 37 degrees C. Responder PBMCs were labelled with CFSE and stimulator PBMCs with Violet Dye, then combined at a 1:1 ratio. Sorted unstimulated T cells, along with proliferating T cells recovered from mixed lymphocyte reactions, underwent TCRbeta CDR3 sequencing. Fresh whole blood from over 8 HLA-typed healthy donors was used to isolate PBMCs. Proliferating CFSE-low responder T cells were FACS-sorted after the mixed lymphocyte reaction for TCR sequencing. This entry comes from a study of siplizumab effects on memory and regulatory T cells (dated by TCRdb to about 2019). Study-level background: Across several responder-stimulator pairs, paired mixed lymphocyte reactions were conducted with siplizumab at approximately 0.95 ug/mL and without drug. The study looked at the effect of siplizumab, an anti-CD2 antibody, on alloreactive T-cell subsets in allogeneic mixed lymphocyte reactions made from human PBMCs. What the study reported, not specific to this receptor: Greater diversity appeared to be present in unstimulated naive T cells than in memory T cells, and a substantial contribution to the alloresponse seemed to be made by naive cells. A naive or memory phenotype could not be assigned to roughly 80-97% of proliferating CD4+ or CD8+ clones. Among mappable alloreactive CD4+ clones, an average Treg-derived fraction of about 70% was observed with siplizumab, compared with approximately 30% in control reactions. The suppressive function of proliferating Tregs from siplizumab cultures was not functionally confirmed. The cumulative frequency of alloreactive sequences that could be traced back to unstimulated CD4+ memory T cells was significantly reduced by siplizumab. Because sequences below about 10^-5 frequency were poorly captured, only a minor fraction of alloreactive clones could be mapped to unstimulated subsets.

Libraries were constructed by the immunoSEQ multiplex PCR assay. Approximately 100,000 TCR templates per sample were assayed on the deep sequencing platform. Genomic DNA extracted from sorted T cells was used for TCRbeta CDR3 sequencing. Per the source publication's procedure: Clonal analysis of TCRbeta CDR3 data was done in the R programming language. Unstimulated samples were compared with post-reaction CFSE-low samples to define alloreactive CD4+ and CD8+ clones. By matching sequences to the repertoires of sorted unstimulated Treg and non-Treg cells, each alloreactive CD4+ clone was assigned a regulatory or non-regulatory origin. The table was pulled from immuneACCESS by TCRdb, which kept in-frame rearrangements only. Such tables lose some clones; where checked, under half of the loss comes from unresolved V genes, and the rest has no known cause. The DNA gave D and trimming, while V, J and clone size come from that table. The sample table shows more than 6,500 clones, and more than 35% are seen once. The ten largest clones represent 16% of the sample.

Including the terminal cysteine and phenylalanine, the CDR3 comprises 12 residues. The only DNA kept is the CDR3, 36 bases in frame from the first base. A distance of 7 bases separates the germline ends of V and J, which lose 4 bases and 3 bases respectively. Via the germline V gene (reference sequence), CDR1 is SGHNT and CDR2 YYREEE. The V and J segments used are TRBV5-4 and TRBJ1-2; the D segment cannot be called with confidence. Material: CFSE-low (dividing) CD8+ T cells sorted from an allogeneic mixed lymphocyte reaction. The sequence was obtained from a human donor in good health; the cells came from an allogeneic mixed lymphocyte reaction. The CDR3 in this case is CASSDVHYGYTF. The DNA sequence reads TGTGCCAGCAGCGACGTACACTATGGCTACACCTTC.